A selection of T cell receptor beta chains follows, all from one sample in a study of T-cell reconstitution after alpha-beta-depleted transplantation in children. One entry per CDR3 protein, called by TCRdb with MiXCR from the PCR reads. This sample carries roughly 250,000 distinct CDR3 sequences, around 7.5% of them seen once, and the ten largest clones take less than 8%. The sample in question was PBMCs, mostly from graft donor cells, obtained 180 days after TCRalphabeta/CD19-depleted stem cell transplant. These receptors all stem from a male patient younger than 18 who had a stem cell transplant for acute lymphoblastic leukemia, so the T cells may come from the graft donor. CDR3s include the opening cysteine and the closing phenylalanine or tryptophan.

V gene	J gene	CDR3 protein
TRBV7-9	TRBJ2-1	CATLQGESSYNEQFF
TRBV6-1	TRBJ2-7	CASSAHGQGNYEQYF
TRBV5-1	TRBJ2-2	CASSLDPAGGRTGELFF
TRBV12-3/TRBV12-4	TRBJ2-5	CASSLARGVAKETQYF
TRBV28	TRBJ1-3	CASSLRATQGARGNTIYF
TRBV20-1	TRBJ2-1	CSARDPGGGDEQFF
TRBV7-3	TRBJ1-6	CASSLTEYSPLHF
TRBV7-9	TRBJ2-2	CASSLAETNTGELFF
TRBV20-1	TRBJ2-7	CSARTRGTGYYEQYF
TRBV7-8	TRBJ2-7	CASSRASGGPLYEQYF
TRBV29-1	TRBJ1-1	CSAGTMNTEAFF
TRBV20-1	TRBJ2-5	CSAQGVRARFGAQYF
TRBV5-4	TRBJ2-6	CASTSAPRGLGANVLTF
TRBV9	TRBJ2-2	CASSPEPGELFF
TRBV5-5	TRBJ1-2	CASSWVGQGYGYTF
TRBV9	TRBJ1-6	CASSVAVQRRLSSYNSPLHF
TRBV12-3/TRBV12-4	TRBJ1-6	CASSPGQGGSYNSPLHF
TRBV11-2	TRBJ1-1	CASSLRTGRTEAFF
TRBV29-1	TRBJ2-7	CSVGATGGSYEQYF
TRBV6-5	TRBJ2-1	CASSFTGDPYNEQFF
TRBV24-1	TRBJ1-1	CATSEEGRDTEAFF
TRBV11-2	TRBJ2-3	CASRSGGPIDTQYF
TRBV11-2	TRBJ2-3	CASSLFRTSTDTQYF
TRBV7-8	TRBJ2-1	CASSLGPGLPRNEQFF
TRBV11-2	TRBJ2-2	CASSFPGTSVTGELFF
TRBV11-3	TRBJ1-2	CASSHWTGSNYGYTF
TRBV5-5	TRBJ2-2	CASSLVWGSRTGELFF
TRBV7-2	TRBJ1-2	CASSSPPTGRAFFYGYTF
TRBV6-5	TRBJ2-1	CASSYPVGSYNEQFF
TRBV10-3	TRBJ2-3	CAISPERPGADTQYF
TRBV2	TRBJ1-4	CASSRQGAGKMLFF
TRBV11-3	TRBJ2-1	CASSSPHASGVNEQFF
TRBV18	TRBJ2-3	CASSPLAPSGTFTDTQYF
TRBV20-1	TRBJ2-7	CSARRSAYEQYF
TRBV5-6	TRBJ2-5	CASSYAKLAGEETQYF
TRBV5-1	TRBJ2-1	CASSLGNEQFF
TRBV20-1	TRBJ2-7	CSARKASYEQYF
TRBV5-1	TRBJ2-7	CASSLQLLYEQYF
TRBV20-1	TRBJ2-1	CSARRTSGSANEQFF
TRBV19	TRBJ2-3	CASSRPSGGLDTQYF
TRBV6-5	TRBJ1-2	CASSYKGTGGADYGYTF
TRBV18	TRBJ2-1	CASSPLGNEQFF
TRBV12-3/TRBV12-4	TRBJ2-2	CATDRVDTGELFF